This T cell receptor beta chain was profiled in a study of T cells in Graves' hyperthyroidism and ophthalmopathy. Study results and limitations: Most clonotypes that expanded in the thyroid above 0.001 also showed up in blood.

The patients, who ranged from 18 to 65 in age, presented with newly diagnosed hyperthyroidism lasting under 2 months. Investigators excluded patients with uncontrolled infection, other autoimmune disease, pregnancy or lactation. The blood was taken when hyperthyroidism was first diagnosed, before any ophthalmopathy symptoms showed up. V shed 4 bases and J 6 bases; nucleotides not matched to a gene: 9. The CDR3 is 16 residues long. Germline V CDR1 and CDR2: LGHDT, YNNKEL (reference sequence). At least ten counts were recorded for this clonotype. The antigen is not known. It was RNA transcripts that yielded the amplified TCR beta CDR3 regions. Initially, a first-round RT-PCR of the TCR CDR3 employed the HTBI primer set. MiXCR was run by TCRdb on the multiplex PCR reads, yielding one entry per CDR3 protein. Here the sample spans some 380,000 distinct CDR3 sequences, around an eighth being singletons.

This clonotype was obtained from a man younger than 40 with Graves' hyperthyroidism that later progressed to Graves' ophthalmopathy. The sequencing sample was made of blood. This chain joins TRBV3-1 and TRBJ2-3; TRBD2 agrees at 11 bases. The CDR3 region is CASSPLLAGAQDTQYF. CDR3 DNA sequence: TGTGCCAGCAGCCCCTTACTAGCGGGGGCCCAGGATACGCAGTATTTT.